This TCR beta chain was documented in a study of beta chain features in type 1 diabetes. J gave up 4 bases and V 5 bases, and 6 bases lay outside the gene matches. Germline CDR1 and CDR2: SQVTM and ANQGSEA. The CDR3 length is 14 residues. Sequenced material consisted of expressed TCRB transcripts (all of the isolated RNA was reverse transcribed). Sequencing used immunoSEQ multiplex PCR; TCRdb keeps in-frame clones, though not all of them. Of about 330,000 clones in the sample, 11% were seen once. V usage is TRBV29-1 and J usage is TRBJ2-1; TRBD2 aligns across 9 bases. Source material: naive CD4+ T cells from blood. The TCR comes from a woman in her 30s in good health. The CDR3 spells CSVLQSGRYNEQFF. The CDR3 DNA follows: TGCAGCGTTCTGCAGAGCGGGAGGTACAATGAGCAGTTCTTC.